Listed below are T cell receptor beta chains from one sample, sequenced in a study of shared clonotypes between healthy human individuals. Measured with immunoSEQ multiplex PCR; TCRdb has only the in-frame clones, and not every one. The sample has about 470,000 clones; 70% to 80% are singletons. The sequenced sample consisted of PBMCs. The receptors derive from a woman aged 40 to 55 in good health. Some clones in this sample may be carry-over from other donors' samples. Each CDR3 is given with its conserved first and last residue. Each record gives: clone size, V gene, D gene, J gene, CDR3 protein, CDR3 DNA. A D gene is named only where the DNA matches it firmly. Part of the rows lack a size; the others show once, few, many or a class for expanded clones.

>many|TRBV6-1|TRBD2|TRBJ2-1
CASNVLAGGPNEQFF
TGTGCCAGCAATGTACTAGCGGGAGGGCCAAATGAGCAGTTCTTC
>.|TRBV7-9|.|TRBJ2-7
CASSPPSGREQYF
TGTGCCAGCAGCCCCCCGTCAGGGAGGGAGCAGTACTTC
>.|TRBV5-1|.|TRBJ2-7
CASSLWGPYEQYF
TGCGCCAGCAGCCTGTGGGGGCCCTACGAGCAGTACTTC
>.|TRBV5-1|TRBD1|TRBJ2-2
CASSYGQGPTGELFF
TGCGCCAGCAGCTACGGACAGGGGCCCACCGGGGAGCTGTTTTTT
>.|TRBV7-9|.|TRBJ2-7
CASSLGYQREQYF
TGTGCCAGCAGCTTAGGGTATCAGAGAGAGCAGTACTTC
>.|TRBV29-1|.|TRBJ2-5
CSAFQAGTQYF
TGCAGCGCCTTCCAGGCGGGGACCCAGTACTTC
>few|TRBV28|.|TRBJ2-2
CASSIQERIVSTGELFF
TGTGCCAGCAGTATACAAGAGCGAATAGTGAGCACCGGGGAGCTGTTTTTT
>.|TRBV5-1|.|TRBJ1-5
CASSSDGLSNQPQHF
TGCGCCAGCAGCTCCGACGGGCTGTCCAATCAGCCCCAGCATTTT
>.|TRBV28|.|TRBJ2-1
CASTAKDREQFF
TGTGCCAGCACAGCGAAGGACCGCGAGCAGTTCTTC
>.|TRBV2|TRBD1|TRBJ2-3
CATADRGRDTQYF
TGTGCCACCGCTGACAGGGGCAGGGATACGCAGTATTTT
>.|TRBV2|.|TRBJ2-7
CASSEAAVGEQYF
TGTGCCAGCAGTGAAGCAGCGGTAGGAGAGCAGTACTTC
>few|TRBV28|TRBD1|TRBJ1-2
CASSSVKGAMYGYTF
TGTGCCAGCAGTTCAGTGAAGGGGGCGATGTATGGCTACACCTTC
>.|TRBV19|.|TRBJ1-4
CASSRQVDEKLFF
TGTGCCAGTAGCAGACAGGTGGATGAAAAACTGTTTTTT
>.|TRBV2|TRBD2|TRBJ2-7
CASGPRTRDDEQYF
TGTGCCAGCGGCCCTAGGACTAGAGACGACGAGCAGTACTTC
>.|TRBV6-1|.|TRBJ1-3
CASSEVELQGYGNTIYF
TGTGCCAGCAGTGAAGTCGAGTTACAGGGTTATGGAAACACCATATATTTT
>.|TRBV4-1|.|TRBJ1-3
CASSQDYRKGLSSGNTIYF
TGCGCCAGCAGCCAAGATTATCGGAAGGGGTTAAGCTCTGGAAACACCATATATTTT
>.|TRBV6-6|TRBD2|TRBJ2-7
CASRVEGGYEQYF
TGTGCCAGCCGAGTGGAGGGAGGGTACGAGCAGTACTTC
>.|TRBV7-2|TRBD1|TRBJ1-4
CASSPRGRGLNEKLFF
TGTGCCAGCAGCCCCCGGGGCAGGGGGTTGAATGAAAAACTGTTTTTT
>once|TRBV9|TRBD2|TRBJ2-7
CASSATSGTYEQYF
TGTGCCAGCAGCGCAACTAGCGGCACCTACGAGCAGTACTTC
>.|TRBV7-9|.|TRBJ1-2
CASSLGFDYGYTF
TGTGCCAGCAGCTTGGGGTTCGACTATGGCTACACCTTC
>.|TRBV28|TRBD1|TRBJ1-4
CASRFSQGAGEKLFF
TGTGCCAGCAGATTTTCCCAGGGGGCGGGTGAAAAACTGTTTTTT
>.|TRBV7-3|.|TRBJ2-7
CASSFNGGGKTEQYF
TGTGCCAGCAGCTTTAACGGGGGAGGAAAAACCGAGCAGTACTTC
>.|TRBV19|TRBD2|TRBJ2-7
CASSIGLAPAYEQYF
TGTGCCAGTAGTATAGGACTAGCGCCTGCCTACGAGCAGTACTTC
>once|TRBV28|.|TRBJ1-1
CAARDGTEAFF
TGTGCCGCCAGAGATGGTACTGAAGCTTTCTTT
>.|TRBV19|TRBD2|TRBJ2-7
CASSIGLAPTYEQYF
TGTGCCAGTAGCATCGGACTAGCTCCCACCTACGAGCAGTACTTC
>once|TRBV10-3|.|TRBJ2-2
CAISERAANTGELFF
TGTGCCATCAGTGAAAGAGCGGCGAACACCGGGGAGCTGTTTTTT
>.|TRBV7-9|.|TRBJ1-4
CASIGDNEKLFF
TGTGCCAGCATTGGGGATAATGAAAAACTGTTTTTT
>.|TRBV4-2|.|TRBJ1-5
CASSQDAAAGGNQPQHF
TGTGCCAGCAGCCAAGATGCCGCGGCAGGCGGCAATCAGCCCCAGCATTTT
>.|TRBV21-1|.|TRBJ1-5
CASSNHPVHSSCSNQPQHF
TGTGCCAGCAGCAATCACCCCGTCCACTCCTCTTGTAGCAATCAGCCCCAGCATTTT
>few|TRBV5-4|.|TRBJ2-1
CASSLVGDEQFF
TGTGCCAGCAGCTTGGTAGGGGATGAGCAGTTCTTC
>.|TRBV11-2|.|TRBJ2-1
CATEDGTVYEQFF
TGTGCCACCGAGGATGGGACTGTCTATGAGCAGTTCTTC
>.|TRBV9|TRBD2|TRBJ2-3
CASSVDVGLARADTQYF
TGTGCCAGCAGCGTAGACGTGGGACTAGCGCGGGCAGATACGCAGTATTTT